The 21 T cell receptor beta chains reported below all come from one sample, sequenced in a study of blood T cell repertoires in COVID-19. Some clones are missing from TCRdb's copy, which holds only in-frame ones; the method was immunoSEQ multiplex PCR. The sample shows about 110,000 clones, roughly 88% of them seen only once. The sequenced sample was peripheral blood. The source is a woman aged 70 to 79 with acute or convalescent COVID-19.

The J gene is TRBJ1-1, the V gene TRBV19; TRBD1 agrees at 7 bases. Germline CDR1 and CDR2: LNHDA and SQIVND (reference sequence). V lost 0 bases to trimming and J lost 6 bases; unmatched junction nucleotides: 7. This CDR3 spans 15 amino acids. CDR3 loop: CASSIERTGPAEAFF. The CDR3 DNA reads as TGTGCCAGTAGTATAGAGCGGACAGGTCCCGCTGAAGCTTTCTTT.

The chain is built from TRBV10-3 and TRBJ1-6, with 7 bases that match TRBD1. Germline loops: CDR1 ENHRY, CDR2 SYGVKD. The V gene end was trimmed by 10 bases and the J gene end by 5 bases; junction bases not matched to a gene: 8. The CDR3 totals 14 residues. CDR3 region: CATRQGLNNSPLHF. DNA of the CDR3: TGTGCCACGCGACAGGGTTTAAATAATTCACCCCTCCACTTT.

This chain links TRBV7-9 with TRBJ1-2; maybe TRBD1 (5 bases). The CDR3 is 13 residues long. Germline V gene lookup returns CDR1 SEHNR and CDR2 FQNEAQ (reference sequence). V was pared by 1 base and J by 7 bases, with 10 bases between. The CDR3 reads CASSLGGARGYTF. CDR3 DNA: TGTGCCAGCAGCTTAGGCGGGGCTCGTGGCTACACCTTC. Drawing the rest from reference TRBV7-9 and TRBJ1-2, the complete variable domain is DTGVSQNPRHKITKRGQNVTFRCDPISEHNRLYWYRQTLGQGPEFLTYFQNEAQLEKSRLLSDRFSAERPKGSFSTLEIQRTEQGDSAMYLCASSLGGARGYTFGSGTRLTVV.

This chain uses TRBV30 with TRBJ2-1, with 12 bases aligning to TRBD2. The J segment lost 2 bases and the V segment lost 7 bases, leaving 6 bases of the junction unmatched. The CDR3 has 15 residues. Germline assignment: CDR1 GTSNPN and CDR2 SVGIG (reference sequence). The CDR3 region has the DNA TGTGCCTACCTAGCGGGAGGGTTCCCCTACAATGAGCAGTTCTTC. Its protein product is CAYLAGGFPYNEQFF.

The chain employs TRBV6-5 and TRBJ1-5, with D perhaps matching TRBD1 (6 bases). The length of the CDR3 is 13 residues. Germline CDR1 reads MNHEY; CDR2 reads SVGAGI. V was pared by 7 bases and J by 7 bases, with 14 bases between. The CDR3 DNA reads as TGTGCCAGCACCCTAGCCCAGGGGCAGCCCCAGCATTTT. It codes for CASTLAQGQPQHF.

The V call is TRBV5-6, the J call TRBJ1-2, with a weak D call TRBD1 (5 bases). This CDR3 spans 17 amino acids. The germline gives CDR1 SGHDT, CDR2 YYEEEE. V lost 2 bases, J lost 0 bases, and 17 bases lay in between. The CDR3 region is CASSFLEGQTANYGYTF. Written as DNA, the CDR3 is TGTGCCAGCAGCTTCCTGGAGGGTCAGACAGCTAACTATGGCTACACCTTC.

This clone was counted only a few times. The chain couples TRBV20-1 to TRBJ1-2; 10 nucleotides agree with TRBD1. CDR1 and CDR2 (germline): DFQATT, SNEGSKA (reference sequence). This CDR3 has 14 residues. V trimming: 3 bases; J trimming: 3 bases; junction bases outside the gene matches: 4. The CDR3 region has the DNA TGCAGTGCTAGTAGACAGGGGGCTTACTATGGCTACACCTTC. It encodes CSASRQGAYYGYTF.

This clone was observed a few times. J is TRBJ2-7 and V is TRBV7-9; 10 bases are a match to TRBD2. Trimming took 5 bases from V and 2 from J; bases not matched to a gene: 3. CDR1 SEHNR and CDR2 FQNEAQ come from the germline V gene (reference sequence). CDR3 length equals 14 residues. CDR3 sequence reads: CASSVSGGAYEQYF. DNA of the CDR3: TGTGCCAGCAGCGTAAGCGGGGGGGCCTACGAGCAGTACTTC. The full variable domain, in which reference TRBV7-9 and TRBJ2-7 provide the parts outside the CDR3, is DTGVSQNPRHKITKRGQNVTFRCDPISEHNRLYWYRQTLGQGPEFLTYFQNEAQLEKSRLLSDRFSAERPKGSFSTLEIQRTEQGDSAMYLCASSVSGGAYEQYFGPGTRLTVT.

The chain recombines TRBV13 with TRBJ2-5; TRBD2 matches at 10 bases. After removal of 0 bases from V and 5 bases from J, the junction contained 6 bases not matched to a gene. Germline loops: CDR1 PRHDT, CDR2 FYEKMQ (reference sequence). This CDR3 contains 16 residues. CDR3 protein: CASSLGLAGARETQYF. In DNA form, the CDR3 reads TGTGCCAGCAGCTTAGGGCTAGCGGGGGCCCGGGAGACCCAGTACTTC.

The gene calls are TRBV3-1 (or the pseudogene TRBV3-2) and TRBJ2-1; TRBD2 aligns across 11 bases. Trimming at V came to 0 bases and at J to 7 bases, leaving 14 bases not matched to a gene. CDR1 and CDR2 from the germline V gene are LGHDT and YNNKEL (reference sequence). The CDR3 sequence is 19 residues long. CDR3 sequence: CASSQEELAGDFYRNEQFF. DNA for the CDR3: TGTGCCAGCAGCCAAGAGGAACTAGCGGGAGATTTTTATAGAAATGAGCAGTTCTTC.

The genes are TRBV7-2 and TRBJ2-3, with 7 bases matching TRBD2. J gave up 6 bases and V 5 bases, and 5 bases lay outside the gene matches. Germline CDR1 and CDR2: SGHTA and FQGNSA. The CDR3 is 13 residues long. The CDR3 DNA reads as TGTGCCAGCAGCCGACTAGCTACCGATACGCAGTATTTT. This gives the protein CASSRLATDTQYF.

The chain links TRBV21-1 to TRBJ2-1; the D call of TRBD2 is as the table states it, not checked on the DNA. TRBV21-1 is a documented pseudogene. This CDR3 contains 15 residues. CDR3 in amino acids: CASSKHGSSYNEQFF. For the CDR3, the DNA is TGTGCCAGCAGCAAACACGGGAGCTCCTACAATGAGCAGTTCTTC.

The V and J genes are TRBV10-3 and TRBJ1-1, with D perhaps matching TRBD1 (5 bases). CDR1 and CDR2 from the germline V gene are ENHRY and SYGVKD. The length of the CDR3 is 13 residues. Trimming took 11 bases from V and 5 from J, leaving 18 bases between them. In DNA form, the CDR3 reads TGTGCCGTCCAGGCGGGGGATGGAACTGAAGCTTTCTTT. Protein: CAVQAGDGTEAFF.

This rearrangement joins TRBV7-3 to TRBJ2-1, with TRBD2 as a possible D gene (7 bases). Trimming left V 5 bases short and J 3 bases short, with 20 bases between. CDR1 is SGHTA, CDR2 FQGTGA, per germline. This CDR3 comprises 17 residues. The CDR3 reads CASSSIGGARLYNEQFF. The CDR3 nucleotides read TGTGCCAGCAGCAGTATAGGGGGGGCTCGACTCTACAATGAGCAGTTCTTC.

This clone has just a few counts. The CDR3 loop is CASSIPGSYEQYF. CDR3 bases: TGTGCCAGCAGTATCCCGGGGTCCTACGAGCAGTACTTC. This chain uses TRBV7-9 with TRBJ2-7, with a weak D call TRBD2 (5 bases). The CDR3 is 13 amino acids. Trimming pared 6 bases from V and 1 base from J, leaving 10 bases between. Germline lookup yields CDR1 SEHNR and CDR2 FQNEAQ (reference sequence).

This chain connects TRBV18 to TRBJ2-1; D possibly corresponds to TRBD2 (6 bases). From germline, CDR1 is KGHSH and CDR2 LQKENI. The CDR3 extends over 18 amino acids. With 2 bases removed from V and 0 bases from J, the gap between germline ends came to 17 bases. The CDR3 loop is CASSPLEGPPRSYNEQFF. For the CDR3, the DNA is TGTGCCAGCTCACCATTGGAGGGACCACCCCGCTCCTACAATGAGCAGTTCTTC. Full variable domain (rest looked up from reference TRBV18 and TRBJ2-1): NAGVMQNPRHLVRRRGQEARLRCSPMKGHSHVYWYRQLPEEGLKFMVYLQKENIIDESGMPKERFSAEFPKEGPSILRIQQVVRGDSAAYFCASSPLEGPPRSYNEQFFGPGTRLTVL.

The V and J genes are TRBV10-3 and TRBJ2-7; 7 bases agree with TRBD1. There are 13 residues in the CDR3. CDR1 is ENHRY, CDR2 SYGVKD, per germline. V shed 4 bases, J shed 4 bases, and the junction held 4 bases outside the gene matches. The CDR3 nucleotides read TGTGCCATCAGTGTAGGACAGGAGTACGAGCAGTACTTC. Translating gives CAISVGQEYEQYF.

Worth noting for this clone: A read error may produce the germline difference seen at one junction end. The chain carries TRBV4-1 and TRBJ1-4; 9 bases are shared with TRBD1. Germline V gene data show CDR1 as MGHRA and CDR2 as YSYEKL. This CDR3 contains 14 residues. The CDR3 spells CASSPLGQGFYRSF. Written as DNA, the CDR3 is TGCGCCAGCAGTCCACTTGGACAGGGGTTTTATCGTTCGTTT.

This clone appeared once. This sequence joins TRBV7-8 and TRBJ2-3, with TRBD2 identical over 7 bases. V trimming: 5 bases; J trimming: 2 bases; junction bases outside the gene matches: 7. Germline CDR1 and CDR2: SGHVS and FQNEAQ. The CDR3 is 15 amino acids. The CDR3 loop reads CASSPLAVDTDTQYF. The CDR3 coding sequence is TGTGCCAGCAGCCCTCTAGCGGTGGACACAGATACGCAGTATTTT.

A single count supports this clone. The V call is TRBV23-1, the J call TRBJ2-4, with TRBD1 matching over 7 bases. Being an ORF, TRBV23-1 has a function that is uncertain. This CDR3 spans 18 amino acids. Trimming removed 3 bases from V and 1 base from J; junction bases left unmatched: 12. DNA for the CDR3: TGCGCCAGCAGTCACCCTAGACAGGGAAGAGGGGCCAAAAACATTCAGTACTTC. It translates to CASSHPRQGRGAKNIQYF.

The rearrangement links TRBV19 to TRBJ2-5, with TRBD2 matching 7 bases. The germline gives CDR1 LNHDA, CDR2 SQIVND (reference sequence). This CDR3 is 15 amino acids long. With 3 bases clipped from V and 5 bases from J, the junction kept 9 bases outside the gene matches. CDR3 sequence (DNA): TGTGCCAGTAGTATCCCGGGAGGTGCAACGGAGACCCAGTACTTC. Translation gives CASSIPGGATETQYF.